This T cell receptor beta chain was recorded in a study of cytomegalovirus exposure and HLA in healthy donors. Whole-study results and caveats: Among CMV-associated TCR beta chains, most appeared HLA-restricted in a later analysis.

A remark on this clone: Its antigen remains unidentified.

PCR was performed using 60 Vbeta and 13 Jbeta primers. Method: immunoSEQ multiplex PCR; TCRdb's copy keeps in-frame clones and lacks some. The sample consists of some 150,000 clones, 76% of them appearing once. The CDR3 is made up of 15 amino acids. The ends were cut back, 4 bases at V and 4 bases at J, with 17 bases in the middle. The germline V gene has CDR1 GTSNPN and CDR2 SVGIG (reference sequence). Sequencing used PBMCs. The genes are TRBV30 and TRBJ1-5, with a possible D match to TRBD1 (6 bases). The clonotype originates from a female donor in good health and CMV-seronegative. CDR3 DNA sequence: TGTGCCTGGACCGACAGGCTGGGAGGGAATCAGCCCCAGCATTTT. This gives the protein CAWTDRLGGNQPQHF.